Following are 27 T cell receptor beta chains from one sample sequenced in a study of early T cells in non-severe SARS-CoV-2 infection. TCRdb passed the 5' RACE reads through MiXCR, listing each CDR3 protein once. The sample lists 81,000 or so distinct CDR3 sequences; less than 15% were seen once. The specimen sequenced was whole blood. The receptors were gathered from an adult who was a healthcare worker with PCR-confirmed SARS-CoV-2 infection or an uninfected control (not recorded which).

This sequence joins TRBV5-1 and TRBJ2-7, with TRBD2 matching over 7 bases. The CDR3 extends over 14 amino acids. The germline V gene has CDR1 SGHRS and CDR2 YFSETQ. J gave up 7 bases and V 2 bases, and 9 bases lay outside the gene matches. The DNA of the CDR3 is TGCGCCAGCAGCTTAGGCGGGAGCATGGGGGAGCAGTACTTC. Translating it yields CASSLGGSMGEQYF.

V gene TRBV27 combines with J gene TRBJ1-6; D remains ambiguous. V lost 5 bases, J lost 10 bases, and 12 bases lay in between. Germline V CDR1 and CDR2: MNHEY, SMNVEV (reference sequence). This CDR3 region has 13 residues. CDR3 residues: CASSPKWNSPLHF. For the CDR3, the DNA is TGTGCCAGCAGTCCAAAGTGGAACTCACCCCTCCACTTT.

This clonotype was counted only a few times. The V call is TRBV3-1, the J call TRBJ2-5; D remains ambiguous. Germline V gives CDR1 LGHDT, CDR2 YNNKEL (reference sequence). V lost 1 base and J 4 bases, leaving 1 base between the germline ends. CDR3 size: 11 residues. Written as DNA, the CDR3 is TGTGCCAGCAGCCAAGCAGAGACCCAGTACTTC. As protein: CASSQAETQYF.

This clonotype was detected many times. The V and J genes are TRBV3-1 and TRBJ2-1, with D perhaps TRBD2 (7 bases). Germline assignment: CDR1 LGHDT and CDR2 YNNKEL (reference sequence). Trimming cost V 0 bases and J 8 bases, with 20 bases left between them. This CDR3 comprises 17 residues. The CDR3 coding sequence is TGTGCCAGCAGCCAAGATCTGACTAGCATGGGGGCTTATGAGCAGTTCTTC. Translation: CASSQDLTSMGAYEQFF.

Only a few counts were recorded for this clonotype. The DNA for the CDR3 is TGTGCCAGCAGTTTTCCAGGGAGGGTCTTTAACGAGCAGTACTTC. This encodes CASSFPGRVFNEQYF. This chain joins TRBV27 and TRBJ2-7; 7 bases match TRBD2. With 3 bases clipped from V and 5 bases from J, the junction kept 10 bases outside the gene matches. The CDR3 length is 15 residues. Per germline, CDR1 MNHEY and CDR2 SMNVEV (reference sequence).

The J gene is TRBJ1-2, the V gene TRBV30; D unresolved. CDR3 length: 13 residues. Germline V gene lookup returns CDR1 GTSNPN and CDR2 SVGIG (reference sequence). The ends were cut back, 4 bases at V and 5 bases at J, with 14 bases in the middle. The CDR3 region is CAWTADGPYGYTF. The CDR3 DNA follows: TGTGCCTGGACGGCGGACGGACCGTATGGCTACACCTTC.

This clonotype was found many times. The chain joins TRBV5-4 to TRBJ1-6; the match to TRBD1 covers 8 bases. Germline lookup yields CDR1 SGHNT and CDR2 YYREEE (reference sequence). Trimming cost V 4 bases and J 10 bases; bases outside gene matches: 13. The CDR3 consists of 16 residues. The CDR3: CASSRGQTGVESPLHF. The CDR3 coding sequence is TGTGCCAGCAGCCGAGGGCAGACAGGGGTAGAATCACCCCTCCACTTT.

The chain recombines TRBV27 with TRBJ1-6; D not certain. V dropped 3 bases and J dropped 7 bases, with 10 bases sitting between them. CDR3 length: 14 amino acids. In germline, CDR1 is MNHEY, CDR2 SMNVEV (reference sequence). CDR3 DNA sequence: TGTGCCAGCAGTTTCGAGGCTAGGAATTCACCCCTCCACTTT. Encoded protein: CASSFEARNSPLHF.

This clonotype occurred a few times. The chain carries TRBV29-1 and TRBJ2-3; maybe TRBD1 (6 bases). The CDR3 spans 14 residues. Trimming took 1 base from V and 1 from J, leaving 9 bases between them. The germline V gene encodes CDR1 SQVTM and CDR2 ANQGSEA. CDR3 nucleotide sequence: TGCAGCGTTGAAGTACAGGGAGGCACAGATACGCAGTATTTT. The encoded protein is CSVEVQGGTDTQYF.

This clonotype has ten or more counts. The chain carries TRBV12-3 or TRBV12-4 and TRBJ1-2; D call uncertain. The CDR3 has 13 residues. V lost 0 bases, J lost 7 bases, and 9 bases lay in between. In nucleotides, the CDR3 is TGTGCCAGCAGTTTAGCAGCCCAGAGTGGCTACACCTTC. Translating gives CASSLAAQSGYTF.

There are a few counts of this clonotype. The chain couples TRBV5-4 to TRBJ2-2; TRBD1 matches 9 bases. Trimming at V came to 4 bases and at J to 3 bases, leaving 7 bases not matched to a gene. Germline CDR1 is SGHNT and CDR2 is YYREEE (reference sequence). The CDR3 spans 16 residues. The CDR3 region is CASSPLDRGDTGELFF. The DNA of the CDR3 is TGTGCCAGCAGCCCTCTGGACAGGGGTGACACCGGGGAGCTGTTTTTT. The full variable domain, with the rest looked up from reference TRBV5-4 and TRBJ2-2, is ETGVTQSPTHLIKTRGQQVTLRCSSQSGHNTVSWYQQALGQGPQFIFQYYREEENGRGNFPPRFSGLQFPNYSSELNVNALELDDSALYLCASSPLDRGDTGELFFGEGSRLTVL.

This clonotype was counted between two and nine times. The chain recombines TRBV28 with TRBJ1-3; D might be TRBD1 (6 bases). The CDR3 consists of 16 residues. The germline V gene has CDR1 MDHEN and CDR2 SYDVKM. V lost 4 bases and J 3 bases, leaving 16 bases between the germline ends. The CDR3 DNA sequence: TGTGCCAGCAGTTCACCCCTCGGGGGCTTTGGAAACACCATATATTTT. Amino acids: CASSSPLGGFGNTIYF.

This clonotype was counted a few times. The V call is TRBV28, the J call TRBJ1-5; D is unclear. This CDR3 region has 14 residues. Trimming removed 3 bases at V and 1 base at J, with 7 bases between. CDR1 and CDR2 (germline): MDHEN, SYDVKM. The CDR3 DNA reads TGTGCCAGCAGTTTTTACGAAAGCAATCAGCCCCAGCATTTT. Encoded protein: CASSFYESNQPQHF.

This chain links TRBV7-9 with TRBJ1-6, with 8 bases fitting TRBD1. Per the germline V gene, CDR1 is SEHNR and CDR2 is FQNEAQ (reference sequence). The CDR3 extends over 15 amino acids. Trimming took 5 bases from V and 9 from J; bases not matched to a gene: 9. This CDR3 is CASSPDRGVSSPLHF. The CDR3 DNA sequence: TGTGCCAGCAGCCCTGACAGGGGCGTCAGTTCACCCCTCCACTTT.

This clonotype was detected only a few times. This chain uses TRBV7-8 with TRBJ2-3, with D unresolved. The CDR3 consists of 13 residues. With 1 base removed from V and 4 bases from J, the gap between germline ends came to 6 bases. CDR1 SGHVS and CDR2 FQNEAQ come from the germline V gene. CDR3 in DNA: TGTGCCAGCAGCTTAGAAGCCGCAGATACGCAGTATTTT. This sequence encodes CASSLEAADTQYF.

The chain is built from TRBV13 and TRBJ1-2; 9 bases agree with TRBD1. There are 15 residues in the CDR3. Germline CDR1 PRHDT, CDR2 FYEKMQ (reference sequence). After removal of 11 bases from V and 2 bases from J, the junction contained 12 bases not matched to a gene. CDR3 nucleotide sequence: TGTGCCGGGGCGGACAGGGGACGAGAAAACTATGGCTACACCTTC. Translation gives CAGADRGRENYGYTF.

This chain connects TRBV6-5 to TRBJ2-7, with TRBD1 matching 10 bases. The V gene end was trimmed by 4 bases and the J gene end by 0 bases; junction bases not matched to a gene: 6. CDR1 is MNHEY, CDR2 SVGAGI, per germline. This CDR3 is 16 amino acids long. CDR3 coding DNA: TGTGCCAGCAGTTCCCCGGGACAGGGGAGCTCCTACGAGCAGTACTTC. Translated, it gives CASSSPGQGSSYEQYF.

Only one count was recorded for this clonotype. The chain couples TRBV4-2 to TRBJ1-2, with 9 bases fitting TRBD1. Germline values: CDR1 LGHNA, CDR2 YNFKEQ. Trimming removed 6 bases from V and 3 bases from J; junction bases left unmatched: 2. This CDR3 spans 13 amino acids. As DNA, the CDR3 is TGTGCCAGCAGGGGACAGGGTGACTATGGCTACACCTTC. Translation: CASRGQGDYGYTF.

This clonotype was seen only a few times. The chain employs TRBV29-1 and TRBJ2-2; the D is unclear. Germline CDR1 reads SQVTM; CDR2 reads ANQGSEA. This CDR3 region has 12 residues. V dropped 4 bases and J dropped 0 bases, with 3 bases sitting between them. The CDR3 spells CSVVPNTGELFF. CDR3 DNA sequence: TGCAGCGTTGTTCCGAACACCGGGGAGCTGTTTTTT.

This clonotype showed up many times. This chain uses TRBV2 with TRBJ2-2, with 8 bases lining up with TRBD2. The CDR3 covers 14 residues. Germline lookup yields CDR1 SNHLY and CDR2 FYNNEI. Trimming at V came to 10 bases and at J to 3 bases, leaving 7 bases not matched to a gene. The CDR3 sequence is CATSGGADTGELFF. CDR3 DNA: TGTGCCACCTCGGGGGGGGCGGACACCGGGGAGCTGTTTTTT.

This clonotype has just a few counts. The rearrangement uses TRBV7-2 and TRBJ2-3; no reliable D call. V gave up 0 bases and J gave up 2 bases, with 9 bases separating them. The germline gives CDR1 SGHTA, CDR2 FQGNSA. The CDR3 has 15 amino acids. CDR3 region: CASSLAQSVTDTQYF. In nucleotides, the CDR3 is TGTGCCAGCAGCTTAGCGCAAAGCGTCACAGATACGCAGTATTTT.

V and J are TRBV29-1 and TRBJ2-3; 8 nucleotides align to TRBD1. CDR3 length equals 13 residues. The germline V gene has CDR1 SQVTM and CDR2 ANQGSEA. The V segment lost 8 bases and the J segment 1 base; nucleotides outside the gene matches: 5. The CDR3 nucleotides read TGCAGCAACCGGGACAGGCGCACAGATACGCAGTATTTT. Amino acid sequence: CSNRDRRTDTQYF.

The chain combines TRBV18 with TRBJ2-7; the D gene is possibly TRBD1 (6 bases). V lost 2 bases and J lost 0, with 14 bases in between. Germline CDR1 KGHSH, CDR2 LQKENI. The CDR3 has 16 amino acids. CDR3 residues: CASSPSPGVGSYEQYF. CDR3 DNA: TGTGCCAGCTCACCAAGTCCAGGGGTGGGCTCCTACGAGCAGTACTTC.

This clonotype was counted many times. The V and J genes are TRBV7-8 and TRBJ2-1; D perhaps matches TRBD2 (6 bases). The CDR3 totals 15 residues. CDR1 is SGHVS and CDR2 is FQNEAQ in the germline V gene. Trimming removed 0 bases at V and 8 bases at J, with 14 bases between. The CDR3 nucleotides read TGTGCCAGCAGCTTAGCCGGGCTAGCGAAAGATGAGCAGTTCTTC. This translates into CASSLAGLAKDEQFF. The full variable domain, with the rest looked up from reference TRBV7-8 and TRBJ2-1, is GAGVSQSPRYKVAKRGQDVALRCDPISGHVSLFWYQQALGQGPEFLTYFQNEAQLDKSGLPSDRFFAERPEGSVSTLKIQRTQQEDSAVYLCASSLAGLAKDEQFFGPGTRLTVL.

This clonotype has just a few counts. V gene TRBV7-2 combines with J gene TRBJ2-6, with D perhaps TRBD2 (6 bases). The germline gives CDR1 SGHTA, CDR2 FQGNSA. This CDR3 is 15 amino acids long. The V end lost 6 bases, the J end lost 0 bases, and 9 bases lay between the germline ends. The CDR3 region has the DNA TGTGCCAGCAGGGGAGGTTTCTCTGGGGCCAACGTCCTGACTTTC. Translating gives CASRGGFSGANVLTF.

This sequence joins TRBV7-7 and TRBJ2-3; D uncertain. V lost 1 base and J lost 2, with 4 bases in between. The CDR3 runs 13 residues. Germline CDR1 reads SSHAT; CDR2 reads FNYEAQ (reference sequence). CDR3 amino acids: CASSLEDTDTQYF. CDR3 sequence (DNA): TGTGCCAGCAGCTTAGAAGACACAGATACGCAGTATTTT.

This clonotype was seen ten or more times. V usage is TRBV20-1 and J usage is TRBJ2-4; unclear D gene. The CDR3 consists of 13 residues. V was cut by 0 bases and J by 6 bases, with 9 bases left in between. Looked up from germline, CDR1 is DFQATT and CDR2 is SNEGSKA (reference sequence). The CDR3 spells CSARDLRGNIQYF. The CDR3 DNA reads TGCAGTGCTAGAGATCTCCGAGGAAACATTCAGTACTTC.